Listed below are T cell receptor beta chains from one sample, sequenced in a study of shared clonotypes between healthy human individuals. The method was immunoSEQ multiplex PCR; TCRdb's version includes in-frame clones alone and lacks a portion of them. This sample has 2 million to 2.5 million clones; almost 96% occur once, and the top ten carry roughly 0.13%. Sequenced: naive CD4+ T cells sorted from blood. These receptors all stem from a man between 18 and 35 years old in good health. The CDR3 runs from the conserved cysteine through the conserved F or W. D genes are given only for firm matches. The size field is filled for only some rows; it gives once, few, many or a size class.

>TRBV27|TRBJ1-1|-|-
CATSLGGNTEAFF
TGTGCCACCTCACTGGGCGGGAACACTGAAGCTTTCTTT
>TRBV30|TRBJ1-1|-|-
CAWGPGNTEAFF
TGTGCCTGGGGGCCCGGAAACACTGAAGCTTTCTTT
>TRBV19|TRBJ2-7|-|-
CASTPQGMDEQYF
TGTGCCAGTACGCCGCAGGGGATGGACGAGCAGTACTTC
>TRBV28|TRBJ1-2|-|-
CASAGPVYGYTF
TGTGCCAGCGCCGGGCCAGTGTATGGCTACACCTTC
>TRBV27|TRBJ1-5|-|-
CASSQGMNQPQHF
TGTGCCAGCAGTCAGGGAATGAATCAGCCCCAGCATTTT
>TRBV28|TRBJ1-5|-|-
CASSFADNQPQHF
TGTGCCAGCAGTTTTGCAGACAATCAGCCCCAGCATTTT
>TRBV2|TRBJ1-4|-|-
CASNYGQSAEKLFF
TGTGCCAGCAACTATGGTCAGTCCGCGGAAAAACTGTTTTTT
>TRBV6-5|TRBJ1-3|once|-
CASSPGQGNTIYF
TGTGCCAGCAGCCCAGGACAGGGAAACACCATATATTTT
>TRBV7-2|TRBJ2-1|-|-
CASSLVGGLLPNEQFF
TGTGCCAGCAGCTTAGTGGGCGGCCTACTACCCAATGAGCAGTTCTTC
>TRBV30|TRBJ1-4|-|TRBD1
CAWSIPGQPPFF
TGTGCCTGGAGTATCCCGGGACAGCCTCCTTTTTTT
>TRBV15|TRBJ1-3|few|-
CATSRDGEGDTIYF
TGTGCCACCAGCAGAGATGGTGAGGGGGACACCATATATTTT
>TRBV29-1|TRBJ1-2|-|TRBD1
CSVVQGVYGYTF
TGCAGCGTTGTACAGGGGGTCTATGGCTACACCTTC
>TRBV20-1|TRBJ2-7|-|-
CSASDYYEQYF
TGCAGTGCTAGTGATTACTACGAGCAGTACTTC
>TRBV27|TRBJ2-7|-|-
CASSLSISYEQYF
TGTGCCAGCAGTTTATCTATCAGTTACGAGCAGTACTTC
>TRBV27|TRBJ1-2|once|TRBD1
CASSLPRDSYYGYTF
TGTGCCAGCAGTTTACCGAGGGACAGCTACTATGGCTACACCTTC
>TRBV27|TRBJ1-5|-|-
CASSRSSYSNQPQHF
TGTGCCAGCAGCCGGTCCTCCTATAGCAATCAGCCCCAGCATTTT
>TRBV6-5|TRBJ2-1|-|TRBD2
CASSPSGGPYNEQFF
TGTGCCAGCAGCCCTAGCGGGGGGCCCTACAATGAGCAGTTCTTC
>TRBV5-6|TRBJ1-3|-|-
CASSLPGTSGNTIYF
TGTGCCAGCAGCTTGCCAGGGACATCCGGAAACACCATATATTTT
>TRBV5-8|TRBJ1-2|few|TRBD1
CASSRDRGGYGYTF
TGTGCCAGCAGCCGTGACAGGGGTGGCTATGGCTACACCTTC
>TRBV6-6|TRBJ2-1|-|TRBD1
CASSPDRGGYNEQFF
TGTGCCAGCAGTCCCGACAGGGGGGGATACAATGAGCAGTTCTTC
>TRBV2|TRBJ2-7|-|TRBD1
CASSADRGFYEQYF
TGTGCCAGCAGTGCGGACAGGGGTTTCTACGAGCAGTACTTC
>TRBV4-3|TRBJ1-1|-|-
CASSQERTWSTEAFF
TGCGCCAGCAGCCAAGAGAGGACATGGAGCACTGAAGCTTTCTTT
>TRBV4-3|TRBJ1-4|-|-
CASSQDWGGAVDEKLFF
TGCGCCAGCAGCCAAGATTGGGGGGGAGCGGTGGATGAAAAACTGTTTTTT
>TRBV6-1|TRBJ1-4|-|-
CASSLSPLNEKLFF
TGTGCCAGCAGCCTCAGTCCTCTTAATGAAAAACTGTTTTTT
>TRBV13|TRBJ2-5|-|-
CASSSDDRKEQYF
TGTGCCAGCAGCTCAGACGACCGAAAGGAGCAGTACTTC
>TRBV7-8|TRBJ2-3|-|TRBD2
CASSFRVKTSGVGYTDTQYF
TGTGCCAGCAGCTTTAGGGTGAAGACTAGCGGGGTCGGATACACAGATACGCAGTATTTT
>TRBV5-1|TRBJ1-3|-|TRBD1
CASSSNPQGAGNTIYF
TGCGCCAGCAGCTCAAACCCACAGGGGGCTGGAAACACCATATATTTT
>TRBV12-5|TRBJ1-1|-|-
CASGLVRRQDLYGEAFF
TGTGCTAGTGGTTTGGTAAGAAGGCAGGACCTCTACGGTGAAGCTTTCTTT
>TRBV5-5|TRBJ2-7|-|-
CASSFGPNSEQYF
TGTGCCAGCAGCTTTGGGCCAAACTCCGAGCAGTACTTC
>TRBV18|TRBJ2-2|-|-
CASSPDSTGELFF
TGTGCCAGCTCGCCCGACAGTACCGGGGAGCTGTTTTTT
>TRBV18|TRBJ2-5|-|TRBD1
CASSPRTGEETQYF
TGTGCCAGCTCACCCCGGACAGGGGAAGAGACCCAGTACTTC
>TRBV28|TRBJ1-5|-|-
CASSIRREPQHF
TGTGCCAGCAGTATACGGAGGGAGCCCCAGCATTTT
>TRBV5-1|TRBJ2-2|-|-
CASSLVGEVTGELFF
TGCGCCAGCAGCTTGGTGGGGGAGGTCACCGGGGAGCTGTTTTTT
>TRBV7-8|TRBJ2-7|-|-
CASSLQGIPTYEQYF
TGTGCCAGCAGCTTACAAGGGATCCCTACCTACGAGCAGTACTTC
>TRBV7-9|TRBJ2-7|-|-
CASSLAQLVYEQYF
TGTGCCAGCAGCTTAGCACAGCTTGTCTACGAGCAGTACTTC
>TRBV28|TRBJ1-5|once|-
CASRGGQGGNQPQHF
TGTGCCAGCAGAGGCGGGCAGGGTGGCAATCAGCCCCAGCATTTT
>TRBV6-5|TRBJ1-5|-|-
CASSQTYNQPQHF
TGTGCCAGCAGTCAGACATACAATCAGCCCCAGCATTTT
>TRBV4-1|TRBJ2-7|-|TRBD2
CASSQPGLAGGTYEQYF
TGCGCCAGCAGCCAACCGGGACTAGCGGGAGGCACCTACGAGCAGTACTTC
>TRBV10-3|TRBJ1-1|-|-
CAISRQEMNTEAFF
TGTGCCATCTCCCGACAGGAGATGAACACTGAAGCTTTCTTT
>TRBV5-6|TRBJ1-5|-|TRBD1
CASSSRFGQGKPQHF
TGTGCCAGCAGCTCCCGTTTCGGACAGGGAAAGCCCCAGCATTTT
>TRBV6-6|TRBJ2-7|-|-
CASSYSPAGSYEQYF
TGTGCCAGCAGTTACTCCCCTGCAGGTTCCTACGAGCAGTACTTC
>TRBV7-8|TRBJ1-1|-|-
CASSQGMNTEAFF
TGTGCCAGCTCTCAGGGGATGAACACTGAAGCTTTCTTT
>TRBV18|TRBJ1-6|-|TRBD1
CASSLQGAGGSPLHF
TGTGCCAGCTCTCTTCAGGGGGCCGGGGGTTCACCCCTCCACTTT
>TRBV2|TRBJ1-6|-|-
CARKSAPNSPLHF
TGTGCCAGGAAGTCGGCACCTAATTCACCCCTCCACTTT
>TRBV6-1|TRBJ2-2|-|-
CASRAVALNTGELFF
TGTGCCAGCAGGGCAGTAGCCCTGAACACCGGGGAGCTGTTTTTT